This TCR beta chain was recorded in a study of CD8+CD57+ T cells in acquired aplastic anemia (dated by TCRdb to the late 2010s). In terms of the full investigation: On average, sorted CD4+ and CD8+ cells yielded 3.2 ug of extracted DNA, with a range of roughly 0.17 to 27.4 ug. CD8+CD57+ expansion was defined as a frequency above the mean frequency observed in healthy subjects.

Expansion of CD8+CD57+ cells had been shown by flow cytometry in the patients chosen for sequencing. All patients had severe acquired aplastic anemia diagnosed by International Study of Aplastic Anemia and Agranulocytosis and Camitta criteria. At the time blood was sampled, none of the patients had received any therapy. In this study, sorted CD4+ and CD8+ T cells from the blood of healthy subjects and of severe aplastic anemia patients had their TCR repertoires deep-sequenced. Patients were enrolled under clinicaltrials.gov protocols 00001620, 01623167, 00001397, 00071045, 00081523 and 00961064 in the USA. Ficoll-Paque density gradient centrifugation was used to isolate peripheral blood mononuclear cells. Before DNA extraction, CD4+ and CD8+ T cells were sorted by FACS or by magnetic beads. At least ten counts were recorded for this clonotype. Its antigen target is currently unknown. Per-base qualities were not stored, and no clone one base away is much larger.

What the study reported, not specific to this receptor: No significant difference in CD8+ Simpson's diversity was found between patients and healthy controls (P=0.060). Around 27 CD8+ CDR3 sequences were found in both patients and controls but appeared to be highly expressed in patients and within the immunodominant clones of the patients.

The V and J ends are trimmed by 8 bases and 13 bases, leaving 17 bases between them. The CDR3 contains 11 residues, cysteine and phenylalanine counted. CDR3 DNA is the only sequence kept; it has 33 bases, read in frame from the first base. The germline V gene specifies SGHVS as CDR1 and FNYEAQ as CDR2. Profiling of TCR beta VDJ combinations and CDR3 sequences used genomic DNA as the template. An Illumina HiSeq 2000 was the platform used for TCR repertoire sequencing. In the paper's pipeline: TRBV/TRBJ rearrangement plots, CDR3 size and DJ length profiles, and Simpson's diversity index were used to assess repertoires. The most abundant DNA sequence in the deep sequencing data was taken as the immunodominant clone. CDR3 amino acid sequences were checked for sharing across subjects and were also compared against the VDJdb database and published repertoires. Clones were called with MiXCR by TCRdb after fastp trimmed the public reads at Q25, and only in-frame beta chains were retained. Rows matching on CDR3 protein sequence are summarized as one entry with the most common DNA and genes. It is TCRdb's table, rather than the study itself, that gives the V and J calls and clone size. Recorded for this sample are about 150,000 distinct CDR3 sequences; about 48% of them occurred a single time. The ten top clones hold about 12% of the sample.

Sequenced: sorted CD4+, CD8+, or CD8+CD57+ T cells (not recorded which) from PBMCs. The sequence was obtained from a human donor with aplastic anemia. The chain couples TRBV7-6 to TRBJ2-5; the D call is possibly TRBD1 or TRBD2, each sharing 5 bases. The CDR3 region has the sequence CASGHGDPSYF. The bases read TGTGCCAGCGGCCATGGGGACCCCTCGTACTTC.